The rows below give T cell receptor beta chains drawn from one sample of a study of cytomegalovirus exposure and HLA in healthy donors. TCRdb's copy holds only in-frame clones and misses some; the assay was immunoSEQ multiplex PCR. This table has 280,000 or so clones, roughly 90% appearing once. Sequencing was performed on PBMCs. Source of these receptors: a woman aged 18 to 35 in good health and CMV-seronegative. Both conserved end residues are part of each CDR3. Each record gives: D gene, V gene, J gene, clone size, CDR3 protein, CDR3 DNA. D genes are given only for firm matches. A clone size is listed for some rows: how often the clone was seen (once, few, many), or a class if it is expanded.

>.|TRBV19|TRBJ2-7|.
CASSIKGSSYEQYF
TGTGCCAGTAGTATCAAGGGGTCCTCCTACGAGCAGTACTTC
>.|TRBV7-2|TRBJ2-3|.
CASSLVSIGENEYF
TGTGCCAGCAGCTTAGTCTCCATCGGTGAAAATGAGTATTTT
>TRBD2|TRBV5-5|TRBJ2-7|.
CASSLFPAGGQEQYF
TGTGCCAGCAGCTTGTTTCCAGCGGGAGGGCAAGAGCAGTACTTC
>.|TRBV4-1|TRBJ1-5|.
CASSQASSNQPQHF
TGCGCCAGCAGCCAAGCCAGTAGCAATCAGCCCCAGCATTTT
>TRBD2|TRBV19|TRBJ2-1|.
CASSTLAGGMNEQFF
TGTGCCAGTAGTACACTAGCGGGAGGAATGAATGAGCAGTTCTTC
>.|TRBV27|TRBJ1-2|.
CASSPSPPGRYGYTF
TGTGCCAGCAGTCCCTCCCCTCCAGGCAGGTATGGCTACACCTTC
>TRBD1|TRBV6-5|TRBJ1-3|.
CASSYSARGPQSTIYF
TGTGCCAGCAGTTACTCAGCCAGGGGGCCCCAAAGCACCATATATTTT
>TRBD2|TRBV18|TRBJ2-1|.
CASSPGGSPLNEQFF
TGTGCCAGCTCACCAGGCGGGAGTCCCCTCAATGAGCAGTTCTTC
>.|TRBV5-6|TRBJ2-1|.
CASSLDSNEQFF
TGTGCCAGCAGCTTGGACAGCAATGAGCAGTTCTTC
>TRBD1|TRBV18|TRBJ1-4|few
CASSSLSGTGSDKLFF
TGTGCCAGCTCATCACTTTCCGGGACAGGATCCGACAAACTGTTTTTT
>TRBD1|TRBV14|TRBJ2-5|.
CASSRGQGYQETQYF
TGTGCCAGCAGCCGTGGACAGGGGTATCAAGAGACCCAGTACTTC
>.|TRBV4-3|TRBJ2-1|.
CASSQATATSRKQFF
TGCGCCAGCAGCCAAGCCACCGCGACTAGTCGGAAGCAGTTCTTC
>TRBD2|TRBV7-4|TRBJ2-1|.
CASSSLLTSGSASEQFF
TGTGCCAGCAGCTCTCTTCTGACTAGCGGGAGCGCCAGTGAGCAGTTCTTC
>.|TRBV10-2|TRBJ2-7|.
CASMTGYYEQYF
TGCGCCAGCATGACAGGATACTACGAGCAGTACTTC
>.|TRBV25-1|TRBJ2-1|.
CASSGVIERAYEQFF
TGTGCCAGCAGTGGCGTTATTGAGAGGGCGTATGAGCAGTTCTTC
>.|TRBV19|TRBJ2-7|once
CASSINRDSHEQYF
TGTGCCAGTAGTATAAACAGGGATTCCCACGAGCAGTACTTC
>TRBD1|TRBV2|TRBJ1-2|.
CASSRDRDYGYTF
TGTGCCAGCAGCCGGGACAGGGACTATGGCTACACCTTC
>TRBD1|TRBV2|TRBJ2-5|.
CASSGDRGLETQYF
TGTGCCAGCAGTGGGGACAGGGGGTTGGAGACCCAGTACTTC
>TRBD1|TRBV27|TRBJ1-1|.
CASSHLPGQGGTEAFF
TGTGCCAGCAGCCATCTCCCGGGACAGGGAGGGACTGAAGCTTTCTTT
>TRBD2|TRBV27|TRBJ2-2|.
CASRSSGRRGSTGELFF
TGTGCCAGCAGGTCTAGCGGGAGACGGGGTAGTACCGGGGAGCTGTTTTTT
>.|TRBV27|TRBJ2-7|.
CASRPLGQSYEQYF
TGTGCCAGCAGGCCACTGGGACAATCCTACGAGCAGTACTTC
>.|TRBV30|TRBJ2-7|.
CAWSNRPESGGHYEQYF
TGTGCCTGGAGTAACCGTCCAGAATCGGGCGGGCACTACGAGCAGTACTTC
>TRBD2|TRBV5-5|TRBJ2-1|once
CASSLSGRAYEQFF
TGTGCCAGCAGCCTGAGTGGGAGGGCCTATGAGCAGTTCTTC
>TRBD2|TRBV4-3|TRBJ2-7|.
CASSQDRVAGDYEQYF
TGCGCCAGCAGCCAAGATCGGGTAGCGGGAGACTACGAGCAGTACTTC
>.|TRBV28|TRBJ1-1|.
CASREGHSNTEAFF
TGTGCCAGCAGAGAGGGACATTCGAACACTGAAGCTTTCTTT
>.|TRBV12-1|TRBJ2-1|.
CASSTLLAGGRDEQFF
TGTGCCAGCAGCACGCTACTAGCGGGAGGGAGGGATGAGCAGTTCTTC
>TRBD2|TRBV28|TRBJ2-1|.
CASSLLAGVRNEQFF
TGTGCCAGCAGTCTTCTAGCGGGGGTTCGGAATGAGCAGTTCTTC
>.|TRBV4-1|TRBJ2-1|.
CASSQGRTAYNEQFF
TGCGCCAGCAGCCAGGGCAGGACAGCCTACAATGAGCAGTTCTTC
>.|TRBV28|TRBJ2-7|.
CASRTGSPYEQYF
TGTGCCAGCAGGACCGGGAGTCCCTACGAGCAGTACTTC
>TRBD1|TRBV14|TRBJ1-4|.
CASSPRQGTNEKLFF
TGTGCCAGCAGCCCACGACAGGGGACTAATGAAAAACTGTTTTTT
>.|TRBV9|TRBJ2-1|.
CASSVVNGNEQFF
TGTGCCAGCAGCGTAGTTAACGGCAATGAGCAGTTCTTC
>.|TRBV30|TRBJ1-6|.
CAWSYGAFYNSPLHF
TGTGCCTGGAGTTATGGGGCTTTCTATAATTCACCCCTCCACTTT
>.|TRBV19|TRBJ1-5|.
CASSTLIVSVYSNQPQHF
TGTGCCAGTAGTACCCTTATCGTGTCTGTCTATAGCAATCAGCCCCAGCATTTT
>TRBD2|TRBV5-1|TRBJ2-7|.
CASSLVPSSGSVYEQYF
TGCGCCAGCAGCTTGGTGCCCTCTAGCGGGAGTGTGTACGAGCAGTACTTC
>.|TRBV18|TRBJ2-2|.
CASSPRQGSTGELFF
TGTGCCAGCTCACCACGGCAGGGGAGCACCGGGGAGCTGTTTTTT
>TRBD1|TRBV5-1|TRBJ2-3|.
CASSSGGRTDTQYF
TGCGCCAGCAGTTCAGGGGGAAGGACAGATACGCAGTATTTT
>.|TRBV15|TRBJ1-5|.
CATSRPPLPQHF
TGTGCCACCAGCAGACCGCCTCTACCCCAGCATTTT
>.|TRBV6-6|TRBJ2-7|.
CASREWGFEQYF
TGTGCCAGCAGGGAATGGGGCTTTGAGCAGTACTTC
>.|TRBV11-2|TRBJ2-5|.
CASSPQRAQETQYF
TGTGCCAGCAGCCCCCAGCGGGCCCAAGAGACCCAGTACTTC
>TRBD2|TRBV28|TRBJ2-7|.
CASSIGTSSHREQYF
TGTGCCAGCAGCATCGGGACTAGCTCTCACCGCGAGCAGTACTTC
>TRBD2|TRBV27|TRBJ2-2|.
CASRKSGTLNTGELFF
TGTGCCAGCAGGAAAAGCGGGACCCTGAACACCGGGGAGCTGTTTTTT
>TRBD1|TRBV5-5|TRBJ1-4|once
CASSLDRGMGKLFF
TGTGCCAGCAGCTTGGACAGGGGTATGGGGAAACTGTTTTTT
>TRBD1|TRBV29-1|TRBJ1-1|.
CSVGGQPYTEAFF
TGCAGCGTTGGGGGACAGCCTTACACTGAAGCTTTCTTT
>.|TRBV28|TRBJ2-5|.
CASMGAVQETQYF
TGTGCCAGCATGGGAGCGGTACAAGAGACCCAGTACTTC
>.|TRBV5-6|TRBJ2-3|.
CASSLRFPGAATDTQYF
TGTGCCAGCAGCTTGCGGTTTCCAGGGGCGGCCACAGATACGCAGTATTTT
>.|TRBV5-1|TRBJ2-7|once
CASSLVQGGSGEQYF
TGCGCCAGCAGCCTCGTCCAGGGGGGTTCAGGGGAGCAGTACTTC
>.|TRBV5-6|TRBJ1-5|few
CASSLGRSGRQPQHF
TGTGCCAGCAGCTTGGGGCGGTCAGGGCGTCAGCCCCAGCATTTT
>.|TRBV28|TRBJ2-7|few
CASSSHYSVYF
TGTGCCAGCAGTTCCCACTACTCTGTGTACTTC
>.|TRBV28|TRBJ2-7|few
CATKTVTTYEQYF
TGTGCCACCAAGACAGTGACCACCTACGAGCAGTACTTC
>TRBD1|TRBV10-3|TRBJ2-1|.
CAISRDRGLFGNEQFF
TGTGCCATCAGTCGGGACAGGGGGTTGTTTGGTAATGAGCAGTTCTTC
>.|TRBV4-1|TRBJ2-7|once
CASSQLGSEQYF
TGCGCCAGCAGCCAACTAGGGAGCGAGCAGTACTTC
>TRBD2|TRBV30|TRBJ2-1|.
CAWSESGSSYNEQFF
TGTGCCTGGAGTGAAAGCGGGAGCTCCTACAATGAGCAGTTCTTC
>TRBD1|TRBV5-6|TRBJ2-5|.
CASSFWAQGQGQETQYF
TGTGCCAGCAGCTTTTGGGCACAGGGGCAGGGCCAAGAGACCCAGTACTTC
>.|TRBV5-4|TRBJ2-2|.
CASSLATTGELFF
TGTGCCAGCAGCTTGGCTACCACCGGGGAGCTGTTTTTT